This T cell receptor beta chain was observed in a study of shared clonotypes between healthy human individuals. TCRdb's table, derived via immunoSEQ multiplex PCR, lists solely in-frame clones and lacks some. The sample holds 2 million to 2.5 million clones, 90% to 97% seen once. The germline V and J ends were trimmed by 0 bases and 3 bases, with 9 bases remaining between them. This CDR3 is built from 14 residues. From germline, CDR1 is SGHVS and CDR2 FQNEAQ. Sequencing was performed on naive CD4+ T cells sorted from blood. Subset here: CD45RA+ positively selected. The gene calls are TRBV7-8 and TRBJ2-7; D is uncertain. The receptor's source is a man younger than 30 in good health. The chain's CDR3 is CASSLATTFYEQYF. The CDR3 region has the DNA TGTGCCAGCAGCTTAGCGACAACATTCTACGAGCAGTACTTC.